The 20 T cell receptor beta chains below were found in one sample sequenced in a study of shared clonotypes between healthy human individuals. The table came from immunoSEQ multiplex PCR; TCRdb's copy has only in-frame clones and leaves some out. This table has fewer than 600,000 clones, approximately 85% appearing once. Sequencing was done on a sample of PBMCs. Source of these receptors: a woman aged 40 to 49 in good health. Some clones in this sample may be carry-over from other donors' samples.

This chain uses TRBV7-2 with TRBJ2-3; tentative D call: TRBD2 (6 bases). Trimming shortened V by 4 bases and J by 1 base, and 12 bases separated the two germline ends. Germline CDR1 reads SGHTA; CDR2 reads FQGNSA. The CDR3 has 15 residues. The CDR3: CASSSRLVGTDTQYF. DNA of the CDR3: TGTGCCAGCAGCTCACGACTAGTTGGCACAGATACGCAGTATTTT.

This clone came up a few times. Other DNA sequences in the sample encode the same CDR3. This rearrangement joins TRBV19 to TRBJ2-3; 11 bases match TRBD2. With V trimmed by 9 bases and J by 4 bases, 3 bases remained unmatched. The CDR3 length is 13 residues. Germline-derived CDR1 and CDR2 are LNHDA and SQIVND (reference sequence). Here the CDR3 reads CASRLAGSDTQYF. In nucleotides, the CDR3 is TGTGCCAGCCGACTAGCGGGATCAGATACGCAGTATTTT.

This clone was recorded once. The genes are TRBV27 and TRBJ1-1; D ambiguous. CDR1 and CDR2 from the germline V gene are MNHEY and SMNVEV (reference sequence). V lost 4 bases to trimming and J lost 7 bases, with 13 bases between them. The CDR3 loop spans 13 amino acids. The CDR3 loop is CASSYNQAGEAFF. CDR3 in DNA: TGTGCCAGCAGTTATAATCAGGCGGGTGAAGCTTTCTTT.

This clone was recorded once. The chain uses TRBV25-1 and TRBJ1-1; D is possibly TRBD1 (6 bases). Deletions cut 3 bases from V and 2 bases from J, with 10 bases between. Per germline, CDR1 MGHDK and CDR2 SYGVNS. CDR3 length equals 14 residues. CDR3 amino acids: CASSEQTGNTEAFF. The CDR3 region has the DNA TGTGCCAGCAGTGAGCAGACAGGTAACACTGAAGCTTTCTTT.

V gene TRBV6-1 combines with J gene TRBJ2-7, with 7 bases identical to TRBD2. Germline-derived CDR1 and CDR2 are MNHNS and SASEGT. Trimming cost V 10 bases and J 0 bases; bases outside gene matches: 6. This CDR3 has 13 amino acids. This chain's CDR3 is CATTRDYSYEQYF. CDR3 in DNA: TGTGCCACCACAAGGGACTACTCCTACGAGCAGTACTTC.

The chain uses TRBV6-1 and TRBJ2-5; possibly TRBD1 or TRBD2 for D (5 bases each). The germline gives CDR1 MNHNS, CDR2 SASEGT. Trimming removed 8 bases from V and 5 bases from J, with 21 bases in between. The CDR3 length is 15 residues. CDR3: CASGTGRSLGETQYF. The CDR3 nucleotides read TGTGCCAGCGGGACGGGACGCAGCCTTGGGGAGACCCAGTACTTC.

This clone was detected a few times. This chain uses TRBV28 with TRBJ2-2; 8 bases fit TRBD2. This CDR3 comprises 16 residues. V lost 5 bases and J lost 7; bases outside the gene matches: 12. Germline values: CDR1 MDHEN, CDR2 SYDVKM. CDR3 loop: CASSPSKRESIGELFF. DNA of the CDR3: TGTGCCAGCAGTCCCTCAAAGCGGGAGAGTATCGGGGAGCTGTTTTTT.

The chain links TRBV28 to TRBJ1-1, with D hard to call. V gave up 5 bases and J gave up 4 bases, with 5 bases separating them. Germline V gene lookup returns CDR1 MDHEN and CDR2 SYDVKM. This CDR3 has 11 amino acids. CDR3 loop: CASSKVTEAFF. As DNA, the CDR3 is TGTGCCAGCAGTAAGGTCACTGAAGCTTTCTTT.

The J gene is TRBJ1-5, the V gene TRBV7-9; D uncertain. V lost 5 bases and J lost 3, with 8 bases in between. This CDR3 is built from 13 residues. Per germline, CDR1 SEHNR and CDR2 FQNEAQ (reference sequence). In DNA form, the CDR3 reads TGTGCCAGCAGCCCTGACCACAATCAGCCCCAGCATTTT. Amino acids: CASSPDHNQPQHF.

This clone was picked up a small number of times. This chain connects TRBV2 to TRBJ2-7; 7 nucleotides match TRBD2. There are 18 residues in the CDR3. After removal of 1 base from V and 3 bases from J, the junction contained 15 bases not matched to a gene. Per germline, CDR1 SNHLY and CDR2 FYNNEI. CDR3 amino acids: CASSEVGLESSGNYEQYF. Written as DNA, the CDR3 is TGTGCCAGCAGTGAAGTGGGCCTGGAGTCTAGCGGAAACTACGAGCAGTACTTC.

The chain combines TRBV7-9 with TRBJ2-7, with TRBD1 matching 7 bases. In germline, CDR1 is SEHNR, CDR2 FQNEAQ (reference sequence). The CDR3 covers 14 residues. With V trimmed by 5 bases and J by 3 bases, 7 bases remained unmatched. CDR3 in DNA: TGTGCCAGCAGCGATAGGACAGGCAGCTACGAGCAGTACTTC. Its translation is CASSDRTGSYEQYF.

The rearrangement links TRBV10-3 to TRBJ2-7; 9 positions match TRBD2. CDR3 length equals 16 residues. V lost 0 bases to trimming and J lost 1 base; unmatched junction nucleotides: 4. Germline CDR1 is ENHRY and CDR2 is SYGVKD. CDR3 DNA sequence: TGTGCCATCAGTGAGTCTGTGACTAGCGGTTCCTACGAGCAGTACTTC. As protein: CAISESVTSGSYEQYF.

V is TRBV7-8 and J is TRBJ2-1; 11 bases match TRBD2. V lost 0 bases to trimming and J lost 0 bases; unmatched junction nucleotides: 7. This CDR3 comprises 19 residues. Per the germline V gene, CDR1 is SGHVS and CDR2 is FQNEAQ. CDR3 in amino acids: CASSLAKTSGTYSYNEQFF. CDR3 DNA sequence: TGTGCCAGCAGCTTAGCCAAGACTAGCGGGACGTACTCCTACAATGAGCAGTTCTTC.

Comment on this clone: A far larger clone is off by one base, so a read error is likely. V gene TRBV6-5 combines with J gene TRBJ1-2; 11 bases are a match to TRBD1. The CDR3 sequence is 12 residues long. CDR1 is MNHEY and CDR2 is SVGAGI in the germline V gene. J lost 4 bases, V lost 8 bases, and 0 bases had no gene match. This chain's CDR3 is CASGTGGYGYTF. Here the CDR3 DNA reads TGTGCCAGCGGGACAGGGGGCTATGGCTACACCTTC.

This clone was counted a single time. The chain carries TRBV5-1 and TRBJ2-3; 14 bases agree with TRBD2. From germline, CDR1 is SGHRS and CDR2 YFSETQ. This CDR3 region has 15 residues. V dropped 4 bases and J dropped 6; count of bases not matched to a gene: 4. As DNA, the CDR3 is TGCGCCAGCAGCCCGGGACTAGCGGGAGTTGATACGCAGTATTTT. Its translation is CASSPGLAGVDTQYF.

The chain joins TRBV7-9 to TRBJ2-1; D not resolved. Germline V gene lookup returns CDR1 SEHNR and CDR2 FQNEAQ (reference sequence). The ends were cut back, 5 bases at V and 6 bases at J, with 8 bases in the middle. The CDR3 is made up of 12 amino acids. Here the CDR3 DNA reads TGTGCCAGCAGCCTAGACACCAATGAGCAGTTCTTC. Protein sequence: CASSLDTNEQFF.

The chain has TRBV25-1 and TRBJ1-1; no definite D call. V was trimmed by 7 bases and J by 4 bases, leaving 13 bases between them. CDR1 and CDR2 from the germline V gene are MGHDK and SYGVNS. CDR3 length equals 13 residues. CDR3 region: CASNGRSGTEAFF. In DNA form, the CDR3 reads TGTGCCAGCAACGGACGGTCGGGCACTGAAGCTTTCTTT.

This chain uses TRBV6-1 with TRBJ2-1, with TRBD1 matching 8 bases. V was clipped by 6 bases and J by 6 bases; unmatched bases: 4. This CDR3 is 13 amino acids long. Germline CDR1 MNHNS, CDR2 SASEGT. CDR3 in amino acids: CASRQGAINEQFF. The CDR3 DNA follows: TGTGCCAGCAGGCAGGGGGCGATCAATGAGCAGTTCTTC.

This sequence joins TRBV6-5 and TRBJ2-7; 8 bases line up with TRBD2. J was trimmed by 2 bases and V by 6 bases; bases with no gene match: 9. This CDR3 contains 15 residues. CDR1 and CDR2 (germline): MNHEY, SVGAGI. CDR3: CASSRAGVGTYEQYF. In DNA form, the CDR3 reads TGTGCCAGCAGCCGAGCGGGAGTCGGGACCTACGAGCAGTACTTC.

V usage is TRBV15 and J usage is TRBJ2-5, with TRBD2 identical over 13 bases. V dropped 2 bases and J dropped 5; count of bases not matched to a gene: 8. The CDR3 length is 17 residues. The germline V gene has CDR1 LNHNV and CDR2 YYDKDF (reference sequence). In nucleotides, the CDR3 is TGTGCCACCAGCAGACCCGGGACTAGCGGGATTGGGGAGACCCAGTACTTC. This sequence encodes CATSRPGTSGIGETQYF.